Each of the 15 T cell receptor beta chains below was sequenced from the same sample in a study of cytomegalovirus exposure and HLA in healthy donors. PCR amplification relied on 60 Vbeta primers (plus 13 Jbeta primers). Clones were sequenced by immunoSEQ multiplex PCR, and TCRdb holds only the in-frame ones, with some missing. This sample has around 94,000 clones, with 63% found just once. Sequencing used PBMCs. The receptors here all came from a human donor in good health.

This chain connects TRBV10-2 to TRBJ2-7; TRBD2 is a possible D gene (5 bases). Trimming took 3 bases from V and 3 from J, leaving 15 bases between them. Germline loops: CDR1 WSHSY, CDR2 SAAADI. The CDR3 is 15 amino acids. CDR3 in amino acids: CASSDPRSGYYEQYF. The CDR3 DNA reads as TGCGCCAGCAGTGATCCGAGGAGCGGTTACTACGAGCAGTACTTC.

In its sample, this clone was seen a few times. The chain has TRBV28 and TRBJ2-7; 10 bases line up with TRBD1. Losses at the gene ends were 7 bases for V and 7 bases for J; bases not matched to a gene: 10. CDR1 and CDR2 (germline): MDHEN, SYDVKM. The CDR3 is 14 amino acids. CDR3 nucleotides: TGTGCCAGCAAAGGGGGACAGGGGTTATCGGAGCAGTACTTC. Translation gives CASKGGQGLSEQYF.

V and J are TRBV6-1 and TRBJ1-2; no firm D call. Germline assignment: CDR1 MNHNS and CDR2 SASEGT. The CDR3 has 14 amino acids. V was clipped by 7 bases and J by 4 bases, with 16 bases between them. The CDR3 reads CASTPSHGGYGYTF. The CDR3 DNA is TGTGCCAGCACCCCATCACACGGCGGCTATGGCTACACCTTC.

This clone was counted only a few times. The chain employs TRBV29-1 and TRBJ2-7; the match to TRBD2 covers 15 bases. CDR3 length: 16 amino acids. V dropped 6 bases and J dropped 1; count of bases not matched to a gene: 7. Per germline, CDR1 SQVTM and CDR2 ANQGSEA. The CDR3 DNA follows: TGCAGCGTGGGGGGACTAGCGGGAGGAAGGTCCTACGAGCAGTACTTC. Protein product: CSVGGLAGGRSYEQYF.

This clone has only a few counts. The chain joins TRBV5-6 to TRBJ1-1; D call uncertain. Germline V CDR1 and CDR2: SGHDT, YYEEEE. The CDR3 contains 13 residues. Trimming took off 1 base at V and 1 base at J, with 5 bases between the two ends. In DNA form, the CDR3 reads TGTGCCAGCAGCTTGACAGAGAACACTGAAGCTTTCTTT. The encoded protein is CASSLTENTEAFF.

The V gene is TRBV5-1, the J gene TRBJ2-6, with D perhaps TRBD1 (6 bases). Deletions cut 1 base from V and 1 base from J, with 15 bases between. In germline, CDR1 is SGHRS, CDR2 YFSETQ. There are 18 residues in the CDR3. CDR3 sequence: CASSLTPGQLSGANVLTF. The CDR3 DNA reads TGCGCCAGCAGCTTGACCCCGGGACAACTTTCTGGGGCCAACGTCCTGACTTTC.

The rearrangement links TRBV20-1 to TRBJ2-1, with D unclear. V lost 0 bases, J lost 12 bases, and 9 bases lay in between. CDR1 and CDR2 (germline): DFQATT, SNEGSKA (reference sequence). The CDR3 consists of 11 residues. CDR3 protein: CSARDSSGQFF. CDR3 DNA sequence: TGCAGTGCTAGAGATAGTTCTGGGCAGTTCTTC.

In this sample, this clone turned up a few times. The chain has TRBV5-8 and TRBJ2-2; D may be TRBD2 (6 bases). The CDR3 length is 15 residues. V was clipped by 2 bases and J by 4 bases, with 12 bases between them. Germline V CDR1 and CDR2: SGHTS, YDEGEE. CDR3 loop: CASSLRGLPTGELFF. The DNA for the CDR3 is TGTGCCAGCAGCTTACGGGGACTTCCCACCGGGGAGCTGTTTTTT.

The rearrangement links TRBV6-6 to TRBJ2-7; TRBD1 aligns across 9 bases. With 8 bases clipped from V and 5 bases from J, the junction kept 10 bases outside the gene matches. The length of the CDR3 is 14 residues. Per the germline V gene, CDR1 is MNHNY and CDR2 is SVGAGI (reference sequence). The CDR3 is CASGPGQGTNEQYF. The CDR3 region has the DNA TGTGCCAGCGGCCCGGGACAGGGTACCAACGAGCAGTACTTC.

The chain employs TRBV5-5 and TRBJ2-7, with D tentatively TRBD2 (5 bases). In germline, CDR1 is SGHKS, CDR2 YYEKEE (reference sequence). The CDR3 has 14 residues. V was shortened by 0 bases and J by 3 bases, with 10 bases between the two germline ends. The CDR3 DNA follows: TGTGCCAGCAGCTTGGAGGTCCGGGGCTACGAGCAGTACTTC. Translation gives CASSLEVRGYEQYF.

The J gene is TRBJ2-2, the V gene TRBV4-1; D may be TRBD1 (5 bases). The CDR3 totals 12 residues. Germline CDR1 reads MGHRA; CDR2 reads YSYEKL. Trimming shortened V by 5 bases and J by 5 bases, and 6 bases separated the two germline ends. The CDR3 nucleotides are TGCGCCAGCAGCAGGGGAACCGGGGAGCTGTTTTTT. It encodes CASSRGTGELFF.

The CDR3, as DNA: TGTGCCAGCAGCTTGTCGGGAACCCAAGAGACCCAGTACTTC. Encoded protein: CASSLSGTQETQYF. The J gene is TRBJ2-5, the V gene TRBV5-6, with D maybe TRBD2 (5 bases). V was shortened by 1 base and J by 1 base, with 8 bases between the two germline ends. Germline CDR1 SGHDT, CDR2 YYEEEE. The CDR3 totals 14 residues. Filled out from reference TRBV5-6 and TRBJ2-5, the complete variable domain reads DAGVTQSPTHLIKTRGQQVTLRCSPKSGHDTVSWYQQALGQGPQFIFQYYEEEERQRGNFPDRFSGHQFPNYSSELNVNALLLGDSALYLCASSLSGTQETQYFGPGTRLLVL.

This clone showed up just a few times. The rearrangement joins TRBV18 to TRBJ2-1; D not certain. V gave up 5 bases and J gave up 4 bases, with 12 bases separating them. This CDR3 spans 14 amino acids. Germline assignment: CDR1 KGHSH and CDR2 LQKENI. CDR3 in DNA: TGTGCCAGCTCATTAACTAACGAGTACAATGAGCAGTTCTTC. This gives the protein CASSLTNEYNEQFF.

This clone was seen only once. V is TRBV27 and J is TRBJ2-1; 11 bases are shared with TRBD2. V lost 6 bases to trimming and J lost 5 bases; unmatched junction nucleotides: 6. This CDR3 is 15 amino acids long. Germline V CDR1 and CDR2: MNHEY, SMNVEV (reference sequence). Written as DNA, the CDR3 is TGTGCCAGCAGACGTCCACTAGCGGGGGACAATGAGCAGTTCTTC. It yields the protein CASRRPLAGDNEQFF.

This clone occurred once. For the CDR3, the DNA is TGTGCCTGGAGTGAAACCCCAGGACTTGGAGAGACCCAGTACTTC. It is translated as CAWSETPGLGETQYF. V gene TRBV30 combines with J gene TRBJ2-5; the D gene is possibly TRBD2 (5 bases). This CDR3 comprises 15 residues. V was clipped by 1 base and J by 4 bases, with 16 bases between them. Germline V gene data show CDR1 as GTSNPN and CDR2 as SVGIG (reference sequence).